Presented here are 3 T cell receptor beta chains from one specimen sequenced in a study of blood T cells in healthy people across ages. Together with a sample-barcoded 5' primer, a J-beta primer mix was included in a second PCR lasting about 7 to 12 cycles. TCRdb fed the 5' RACE reads into MiXCR, producing one record per CDR3 protein. The repertoire includes hundreds of thousands of distinct CDR3 sequences, around 31% of them detected once, and more than 15% sits in the top ten. The specimen was blood. Every receptor here comes from a woman aged 80 or older in good health.

The V and J genes are TRBV5-1 and TRBJ1-1; D is ambiguous. This CDR3 is built from 14 residues. Germline V gene data show CDR1 as SGHRS and CDR2 as YFSETQ. The V gene lost 1 base and the J gene lost 3 bases, with 10 bases spanning the gap. The CDR3 DNA reads TGCGCCAGCAGCTTGAATGTTTTCGACACTGAAGCTTTCTTT. Its translation is CASSLNVFDTEAFF.

This clonotype appeared many times. The chain uses TRBV27 and TRBJ2-7, with D perhaps matching TRBD1 (6 bases). CDR3 length: 13 residues. Germline V lookup: CDR1 MNHEY, CDR2 SMNVEV (reference sequence). The ends were cut back, 6 bases at V and 2 bases at J, with 11 bases in the middle. The CDR3 is CASRRTATYEQYF. The CDR3 DNA follows: TGTGCCAGCAGACGGACAGCGACCTACGAGCAGTACTTC.

The chain recombines TRBV6-5 with TRBJ1-1, with TRBD1 as a possible D gene (5 bases). CDR3 length: 18 residues. The germline CDR1 and CDR2 sequences are MNHEY and SVGAGI. The V end lost 2 bases, the J end lost 0 bases, and 19 bases lay between the germline ends. The CDR3 reads CASSYRKPGPPMNTEAFF. CDR3 bases: TGTGCCAGCAGTTACCGTAAACCGGGGCCTCCTATGAACACTGAAGCTTTCTTT.